This paragraph reports one TCR beta chain. The entry originates in a study of CD8 T cells in ankylosing spondylitis. TCRdb re-called the 5' RACE reads with MiXCR, one entry per CDR3 protein. The table records a few hundred thousand distinct CDR3 sequences, roughly 20% of them present only once. CDR1 MGHDK and CDR2 SYGVNS come from the germline V gene. The V gene end was trimmed by 5 bases and the J gene end by 1 base; junction bases not matched to a gene: 16. The CDR3 length is 18 residues. The sample taken for sequencing was blood, either unsorted or a sorted T cell fraction (not recorded which). The TCR sequence derives from a male donor with ankylosing spondylitis or in good health (not recorded which). V is TRBV25-1 and J is TRBJ1-1; 7 nucleotides match TRBD1. DNA for the CDR3: TGTGCCAGCAGTACGCTACGCCGGGGGAAGGGGGCGAACACTGAAGCTTTCTTT. Translating gives CASSTLRRGKGANTEAFF.